This is a list of T cell receptor beta chains from one sample in a study of early T cells in non-severe SARS-CoV-2 infection. TCRdb itself ran the 5' RACE reads through MiXCR, one entry per CDR3 protein. The sample lists about 83,000 distinct CDR3 sequences, 9% to 15% occurring once. Sample: whole blood. The receptor source for this set is an adult who was a healthcare worker with PCR-confirmed SARS-CoV-2 infection or an uninfected control (not recorded which). Each CDR3 is given with its conserved first and last residue. A D gene is named only where the DNA matches it firmly. The size field is filled for only some rows; it gives once, few, many or a size class.

d_gene | j_gene | v_gene | abundance | CDR3aa | CDR3nt
NA | TRBJ1-1 | TRBV6-6 | many | CASSYMGTEAFF | TGTGCCAGCAGTTACATGGGCACTGAAGCTTTCTTT
NA | TRBJ1-2 | TRBV24-1 | NA | CATSDFSGYTF | TGTGCCACCAGTGATTTCTCCGGCTACACCTTC
NA | TRBJ1-1 | TRBV6-2/TRBV6-3 | few | CASSHSRTEAFF | TGTGCCAGCAGTCACTCCCGCACTGAAGCTTTCTTT
TRBD2 | TRBJ2-7 | TRBV6-2/TRBV6-3 | few | CASSYPTSGSTSYEQYF | TGTGCCAGCAGTTACCCCACTAGCGGTTCAACCTCCTACGAGCAGTACTTC
NA | TRBJ2-5 | TRBV29-1 | NA | CSLPGQETQYF | TGCAGCCTCCCCGGGCAAGAGACCCAGTACTTC
NA | TRBJ1-6 | TRBV5-1 | NA | CASSLDPRDSPLHF | TGCGCCAGCAGCTTGGATCCCAGGGATTCACCCCTCCACTTT
NA | TRBJ1-1 | TRBV11-2 | NA | CASSFGGLNTEAFF | TGTGCCAGCAGCTTCGGGGGCCTGAACACTGAAGCTTTCTTT
TRBD2 | TRBJ2-1 | TRBV14 | NA | CASSLKAPGLATYNEQFF | TGTGCCAGCAGTCTCAAAGCGCCGGGACTAGCGACATACAATGAGCAGTTCTTC
NA | TRBJ2-1 | TRBV29-1 | NA | CSVEETQGYEQFF | TGCAGCGTTGAAGAGACCCAGGGCTATGAGCAGTTCTTC
TRBD2 | TRBJ2-7 | TRBV7-9 | few | CASSYFGLAGSGYEQYF | TGTGCCAGCAGCTACTTCGGACTAGCGGGAAGTGGTTACGAGCAGTACTTC
NA | TRBJ1-2 | TRBV20-1 | NA | CSARTDNYGYTF | TGCAGTGCTCGGACGGATAACTATGGCTACACCTTC
TRBD2 | TRBJ2-3 | TRBV20-1 | NA | CSADLAGGPGDTQYF | TGCAGTGCGGACCTAGCGGGAGGGCCGGGAGATACGCAGTATTTT
NA | TRBJ1-3 | TRBV12-5 | few | CASGLVLGNTIYF | TGTGCTAGTGGTTTGGTGCTCGGAAACACCATATATTTT
TRBD1 | TRBJ1-4 | TRBV5-1 | few | CASRRRDRAEKLFF | TGCGCCAGCAGGCGCCGGGACAGGGCTGAAAAACTGTTTTTT
TRBD1 | TRBJ1-1 | TRBV7-2 | NA | CASSPQGAGTEAFF | TGTGCCAGCAGCCCACAGGGGGCTGGCACTGAAGCTTTCTTT
TRBD1 | TRBJ2-3 | TRBV4-2 | few | CASSQGDRPEVLTQYF | TGTGCCAGCAGCCAGGGGGACAGGCCCGAGGTCTTGACGCAGTATTTT
NA | TRBJ1-6 | TRBV3-1 | NA | CASSLKWGSPLHF | TGTGCCAGCAGCCTCAAGTGGGGTTCACCCCTCCACTTT
NA | TRBJ2-3 | TRBV7-3 | few | CASSLSAVRSTDTQYF | TGTGCCAGCAGCTTATCAGCGGTTCGAAGCACAGATACGCAGTATTTT
NA | TRBJ2-2 | TRBV5-6 | few | CASSLLRGRLDTGELFF | TGTGCCAGCAGCTTGCTTCGAGGGAGATTGGACACCGGGGAGCTGTTTTTT
NA | TRBJ2-1 | TRBV29-1 | few | CSVSTSGQSSYNEQFF | TGCAGCGTCTCGACCAGCGGGCAGAGCTCCTACAATGAGCAGTTCTTC
TRBD2 | TRBJ2-7 | TRBV9 | few | CASSVGTSPSYEQYF | TGTGCCAGCAGCGTAGGGACTAGCCCGTCGTACGAGCAGTACTTC
NA | TRBJ1-4 | TRBV7-6 | NA | CASSPGLFEKLFF | TGTGCCAGCAGCCCAGGACTGTTTGAAAAACTGTTTTTT
NA | TRBJ2-1 | TRBV29-1 | many | CSVEGAISGYNEQFF | TGCAGCGTTGAGGGAGCGATATCGGGATACAATGAGCAGTTCTTC
NA | TRBJ2-2 | TRBV5-1 | NA | CASSPFSPGTGELFF | TGCGCCAGCAGCCCGTTCTCCCCCGGGACAGGGGAGCTGTTTTTT
NA | TRBJ2-5 | TRBV7-9 | many | CASSVWDGRQETQYF | TGTGCCAGCAGCGTGTGGGACGGCCGGCAAGAGACCCAGTACTTC
NA | TRBJ1-4 | TRBV7-3 | NA | CASNKGHLGLEKLFF | TGTGCCAGCAACAAGGGGCACCTAGGGCTTGAAAAACTGTTTTTT
TRBD2 | TRBJ2-2 | TRBV10-3 | NA | CAIRTSGTSGELFF | TGTGCCATCCGGACTAGCGGGACGTCCGGGGAGCTGTTTTTT
NA | TRBJ2-7 | TRBV11-3 | NA | CASSGHMAPYEQYF | TGTGCCAGCAGCGGACACATGGCCCCGTACGAGCAGTACTTC
TRBD1 | TRBJ1-5 | TRBV6-6 | NA | CASSSGTDYSNQPQHF | TGTGCCAGCAGTTCCGGGACAGACTATAGCAATCAGCCCCAGCATTTT